Sequencing of this T cell receptor (beta chain) was carried out in a study of blood T cell repertoires in COVID-19. Looking at the study overall: Samples taken during acute and convalescent COVID-19 were collected in the United States, Italy and Spain. The analysed material was cDNA or gDNA that came from T cells, B-cell-depleted T cells, or PBMCs.

In Seattle, patients joined the study during active infection and were tracked longitudinally. Some clones are missing from TCRdb's copy, which holds only in-frame ones; the method was immunoSEQ multiplex PCR. The data show about 200,000 clones, with about 88% seen just once and roughly 10% held by the top ten. Trimming took 6 bases from V and 2 from J; bases not matched to a gene: 4. This CDR3 has 13 amino acids. Germline loops: CDR1 MDHEN, CDR2 SYDVKM. This chain joins TRBV28 and TRBJ2-7; 7 positions match TRBD1. The sequencing input was peripheral blood. This receptor was identified in a woman aged 50 to 60 with COVID-19, enrolled during active disease. CDR3 sequence: CASRAGTAYEQYF. The DNA of the CDR3 is TGTGCCAGCAGGGCCGGGACAGCCTACGAGCAGTACTTC.